Given below is one T cell receptor (beta chain) in context. Which antigen it targets is not known. No quality values exist for individual bases; no much larger clone is one base distant. Patients with autoimmune disease history or receiving systemic immunosuppression were excluded from the trial. In every dose cohort, peripheral blood was drawn for TCR sequencing at baseline, cycle 4 day 1, and cycle 7 day 1. The samples were taken from a phase I, first-in-human, multicenter, open-label dose-escalation trial of ivuxolimab. Adults with locally advanced or metastatic head and neck squamous cell, hepatocellular, melanoma or renal cell carcinoma were enrolled in the trial. Before TCR sequencing, CD4+ T cells and CD8+ T cells were sorted from peripheral blood as separate populations. Genomic DNA was extracted from sorted cells for sequencing of the TCRbeta CDR3 region. The immunoSEQ Assay was used for sequencing of TCRbeta CDR3 regions. TCRdb stores this immuneACCESS table with in-frame sequences only. Part of the clones is absent; in the studies checked, under half of the shortfall reflects unresolved V genes, and no reason is known for the rest. The sample records 70,000 to 80,000 clones, approximately 86% of which are singletons. The ten most abundant clones make up around 0.86% of the sample.

The cysteine opens and the phenylalanine closes a CDR3 of 12 amino acids. The read is trimmed to its CDR3 DNA, 36 bases read in frame from base 1. CDR1 and CDR2 were assigned from the germline V gene as MNHEY and SVGAGI. V was cut back by 5 bases and J by 12 bases, leaving a gap of 17 bases between them. The data stem from a study of OX40 agonist ivuxolimab in advanced cancers. Study-level background: Ivuxolimab, which targeted the costimulatory receptor OX40 (CD134), was an agonistic, fully human IgG2 monoclonal antibody. The dose-escalation cohort was about 83% male with a mean age of 60 years, ranging from about 23 to 85. Intravenous ivuxolimab was administered to patients every 2 weeks at six dose levels: 0.01, 0.1, 0.3, 1.5, 3 and 10 mg/kg. Prior anti-PD-1, anti-PD-L1 or anti-CTLA-4 therapy was permitted, and checkpoint inhibitors had been received by under 50% of dose-escalation patients. Partial responses occurred in three dose-escalation patients, of whom one had hepatocellular carcinoma and two had cutaneous melanoma. The paper describes the monotherapy dose-escalation part (N of about 52 patients) of the phase I trial of ivuxolimab. Peripheral TCRbeta sequencing was intended to test whether TCR sequence diversity was altered and clonal T-cell expansion was caused by ivuxolimab. Of the approximately 50 dose-escalation patients, hepatocellular carcinoma was present in approximately 20, melanoma in some 15, renal cell carcinoma in 9 and head and neck cancer in 9.

What the work shows at the level of the full study, not this receptor alone: Antigen specificity was not determined for the clonally expanded peripheral T cells. Clonal expansion of both CD4+ and CD8+ blood T cells was observed from baseline to week 6 at doses 0.1 to 3.0 mg/kg. Low levels of normalized T-cell clonal expansion were also seen in some nonresponding patients. In partial responders in the 0.1-3.0 mg/kg groups, normalized peripheral clonal expansion was found to be among the lowest, especially among CD8+ T cells. After ivuxolimab, expanded clones were on average more numerous among CD8+ T cells than among CD4+ T cells.

The V and J segments used are TRBV6-5 and TRBJ2-7; the D gene is not confidently resolved. The source is an adult with an advanced solid tumor such as melanoma, head and neck, liver or kidney cancer. Sequencing was performed on CD4+ or CD8+ T cells sorted from blood, taken in a trial of the OX40 agonist ivuxolimab. This receptor has the CDR3 CASSTPAGSRYF. The bases are TGTGCCAGCAGTACCCCCGCCGGATCCCGGTACTTC.